This T cell receptor beta chain stems from a study of CD8+ T cells in alopecia areata. Looking at the study overall: Administration of oral tofacitinib to treated patients was at 5 to 10 mg twice daily.

Treatment specified: oral pan-JAK inhibitor, 5-10 mg twice daily. cDNA reverse transcribed from extracted RNA served as the sequencing template. Profiling relied on immunoSEQ multiplex PCR, and the TCRdb table lists in-frame clones only, not all of them. The sample has over 250,000 clones, roughly 60% seen once. Whole-study results and caveats: Scalp and blood samples kept many expanded lesional clones throughout tofacitinib. Among the top 100, expanded CD8+ clones, as well as scalp clonality, were significantly decreased by tofacitinib. Scalp sample sequencing also detects resident alphabeta T cells of normal skin.

Germline-derived CDR1 and CDR2 are SQVTM and ANQGSEA. The CDR3 runs to 13 residues. With V trimmed by 8 bases and J by 4 bases, 10 bases remained unmatched. Notes on this clone: Its antigen is unidentified.

Specimen: CD4+ T cells sorted from blood, collected around week 54, from a patient treated with tofacitinib. This clonotype originated in a human donor with alopecia areata. This chain uses TRBV29-1 with TRBJ1-1; 7 bases line up with TRBD1. The CDR3 bases are TGCAGCTCTTCAGTGGGACAGTTCACTGAAGCTTTCTTT. Translated: CSSSVGQFTEAFF.